The rows below give T cell receptor beta chains drawn from one sample of a study of beta chain features in type 1 diabetes. Measured with immunoSEQ multiplex PCR; TCRdb has only the in-frame clones, and not every one. The sample lists about 280,000 clones, approximately 16% seen once, with around 0.015% in the top ten. Source material: naive CD4+ T cells from blood. The receptors come from a man aged 18 to 30 with type 1 diabetes. Each CDR3 is given with its conserved first and last residue. Each record gives: J gene, D gene, V gene, clone size, CDR3 DNA, CDR3 protein. D genes are given only for firm matches. Size is stated for part of the rows, as once, few or many counts, or as a class when the clone is expanded.

>TRBJ2-1|TRBD2|TRBV19|once
TGTGCCAGTAGCCGTCTCCGGACTAGCGGGAGCTCCTCCTACAATGAGCAGTTCTTC
CASSRLRTSGSSSYNEQFF
>TRBJ2-1|.|TRBV5-1|.
TGCGCCAGCAGCTTGGGGGCGGGGCGGGACAATGAGCAGTTCTTC
CASSLGAGRDNEQFF
>TRBJ2-7|.|TRBV7-9|.
TGTGCCAGCAGCCTAGTGGCCTGGTACGAGCAGTACTTC
CASSLVAWYEQYF
>TRBJ2-1|TRBD1|TRBV5-1|.
TGCGCCAGCAGCTTCCTGGGACAGGACAATGAGCAGTTCTTC
CASSFLGQDNEQFF
>TRBJ2-3|.|TRBV4-1|.
TGCGCCAGCAGCAAGACAGCAGATACGCAGTATTTT
CASSKTADTQYF
>TRBJ2-5|TRBD2|TRBV5-4|few
TGTGCCAGCAGCCCCATCCTAGCGGGAGTTGAGCGAGAGACCCAGTACTTC
CASSPILAGVERETQYF
>TRBJ2-3|TRBD2|TRBV11-2|.
TGTGCCAGCAGCTCGAGACTAGCGGGGGGGCTCACAGATACGCAGTATTTT
CASSSRLAGGLTDTQYF
>TRBJ2-2|.|TRBV12-5|.
TGTGCTAGTGCCTCCGGCGGTCCCACCGGGGAGCTGTTTTTT
CASASGGPTGELFF
>TRBJ1-2|.|TRBV19|.
TGTGCCAGTACCTTCGGTAGAGGCTACACCTTC
CASTFGRGYTF
>TRBJ2-1|.|TRBV13|few
TGTGCCAGCAGCTCCCGCGAGCGGATCAATGAGCAGTTCTTC
CASSSRERINEQFF
>TRBJ2-7|TRBD2|TRBV5-1|.
TGCGCCAGCAGCTTGGTAGCGGGAGGACCACAATCCTACGAGCAGTACTTC
CASSLVAGGPQSYEQYF
>TRBJ2-5|TRBD1|TRBV6-1|.
TGTGCCTTCAGACAGGGGGTAGGAGAGACCCAGTACTTC
CAFRQGVGETQYF
>TRBJ1-2|.|TRBV30|.
TGTGCCGGAGGTGATGGCTACACCTTC
CAGGDGYTF
>TRBJ2-3|.|TRBV7-9|.
TGTGCCAGCAGCTTAGCTGGAGGCACAGATACGCAGTATTTT
CASSLAGGTDTQYF
>TRBJ1-1|.|TRBV9|few
TGTGCCAGCAGCGTAGAAAGGGGAACTGAAGCTTTCTTT
CASSVERGTEAFF
>TRBJ2-5|TRBD2|TRBV27|few
TGTGCCAGCAGTGGACTAGCGGGGGGACGGGGGGAGACCCAGTACTTC
CASSGLAGGRGETQYF
>TRBJ2-1|TRBD2|TRBV4-2|few
TGTGCCAGCAGCCCTACACGGACTAGCGGAGCCTCTAATGAGCAGTTCTTC
CASSPTRTSGASNEQFF
>TRBJ1-1|TRBD1|TRBV7-2|few
TGTGCCAGCAGCTTATCTTTCGGGAGGGGGCGAAGGAACACTGAAGCTTTCTTT
CASSLSFGRGRRNTEAFF
>TRBJ1-5|.|TRBV27|few
TGTGCCAGCAGTTCTCGGGGAGATCTTAATCAGCCCCAGCATTTT
CASSSRGDLNQPQHF
>TRBJ2-7|.|TRBV5-1|.
TGCGCCAGCAGCTTGGCATCGAGCTCCTACGAGCAGTACTTC
CASSLASSSYEQYF
>TRBJ2-5|TRBD1|TRBV6-5|.
TGTGCCAGCAACGACAGGGGCGGGCAAGAGACCCAGTACTTC
CASNDRGGQETQYF
>TRBJ2-2|TRBD2|TRBV6-5|few
TGTGCCAGCAAATCGAGGAGCGGGAGCACCGGGGAGCTGTTTTTT
CASKSRSGSTGELFF
>TRBJ2-5|.|TRBV29-1|few
TGCAGCGTTGTACGGTCCCTCGGGGAGACCCAGTACTTC
CSVVRSLGETQYF
>TRBJ1-6|.|TRBV28|.
TGTGCCAGCAGTTTAGGGCAGGCTAATTCACCCCTCCACTTT
CASSLGQANSPLHF
>TRBJ2-5|TRBD2|TRBV5-4|few
TGTGCCAGCAGCCGGGGGGGCGGGGCAGAGACCCAGTACTTC
CASSRGGGAETQYF
>TRBJ2-5|TRBD2|TRBV5-1|few
TGCGCCAGCAGCTTGGCTAGCGGGGTGCAAGAGACCCAGTACTTC
CASSLASGVQETQYF
>TRBJ2-7|.|TRBV11-2|few
TGTGCCAGCAGCTTAACAGTCTCATCGGCGGAGCAGTACTTC
CASSLTVSSAEQYF
>TRBJ2-3|.|TRBV18|few
TGTGCCAGCTCATCATCGACAGGCACAGATACGCAGTATTTT
CASSSSTGTDTQYF
>TRBJ2-2|.|TRBV7-2|.
TGTGCCAGCAGCTTAGATAGCTACCTCACCGGGGAGCTGTTTTTT
CASSLDSYLTGELFF
>TRBJ1-4|TRBD1|TRBV28|.
TGTGCCAGCAGCCTCCGCGACAGGGTGCAAAAACTGTTTTTT
CASSLRDRVQKLFF
>TRBJ2-1|TRBD2|TRBV5-4|few
TGTGCCAGCAGCTTCACTAGCGGAGCCTACAATGAGCAGTTCTTC
CASSFTSGAYNEQFF
>TRBJ2-7|.|TRBV30|few
TGTGCCTGGAGTGTAGGAGGGAGTCTCTACGAGCAGTACTTC
CAWSVGGSLYEQYF
>TRBJ1-4|.|TRBV30|.
TGTGCCTGGAATCCGGGGGGGGGCGAAAAACTGTTTTTT
CAWNPGGGEKLFF
>TRBJ2-7|.|TRBV6-5|.
TGTGCCAGCAGCCCGGGTAGTGGGGCGACCTACGAGCAGTACTTC
CASSPGSGATYEQYF
>TRBJ2-7|TRBD2|TRBV18|.
TGTGCCAGCTCACCGGGAGGGGCCATCTACGAGCAGTACTTC
CASSPGGAIYEQYF
>TRBJ2-7|.|TRBV11-2|few
TGTGCCAGCAGCTCCAGACAGGCCTTTAGGAACGAGCAGTACTTC
CASSSRQAFRNEQYF
>TRBJ2-7|.|TRBV6-5|few
TGTGCCAGCTCCTCTGGGTGGGGGGGCAACGAGCAGTACTTC
CASSSGWGGNEQYF
>TRBJ1-1|.|TRBV18|.
TGTGCCAGCTCACCATCTAACACTGAAGCTTTCTTT
CASSPSNTEAFF
>TRBJ1-4|TRBD1|TRBV27|few
TGTGCCAGCAGTCCACGGACAGGGGGCGCCTCCGAAAAACTGTTTTTT
CASSPRTGGASEKLFF
>TRBJ1-2|.|TRBV30|.
TGTGCCCGCCATCGGACAGAAGGGAACTATGGCTACACCTTC
CARHRTEGNYGYTF
>TRBJ2-1|TRBD2|TRBV19|few
TGTGCCAGTAGTTATACCTCCCCCCTAGCGGGATCGATCTATGAGCAGTTCTTC
CASSYTSPLAGSIYEQFF
>TRBJ1-2|TRBD1|TRBV7-2|few
TGTGCCAGCAGCTTTGTGCAGGGGGCTGACTATGGCTACACCTTC
CASSFVQGADYGYTF
>TRBJ2-1|TRBD2|TRBV11-3|.
TGTGCCAGCAGCTCCACTAGCGGGGTCTACAATGAGCAGTTCTTC
CASSSTSGVYNEQFF
>TRBJ1-1|.|TRBV23-1|few
TGCGCCACCATGGTTTTTGAGGACAGCAAAATAAGAGCAAACACTGAAGCTTTCTTT
CATMVFEDSKIRANTEAFF
>TRBJ1-1|.|TRBV7-2|.
TGTGCCAGCAGCTTAGCCCACAACAGTGAAGCTTTCTTT
CASSLAHNSEAFF
>TRBJ2-5|TRBD1|TRBV29-1|few
TGCAGCGTTGTGAGCAGGGGGACCCAAGAGACCCAGTACTTC
CSVVSRGTQETQYF
>TRBJ2-6|.|TRBV10-3|few
TGTGCCATCAGCACACAGAGTTCCGGGGCCAACGTCCTGACTTTC
CAISTQSSGANVLTF
>TRBJ2-1|TRBD1|TRBV19|few
TGTGCCACCTCAGGACAGGGGACGTACAATGAGCAGTTCTTC
CATSGQGTYNEQFF
>TRBJ2-2|.|TRBV4-3|few
TGCGCCAGCAGCCAAGTGAGTAGGAGCGGGGAGCTGTTTTTT
CASSQVSRSGELFF
>TRBJ2-1|.|TRBV30|few
TGTGCCTTAAGACATCTTGGCGATGAGCAGTTCTTC
CALRHLGDEQFF
>TRBJ2-2|.|TRBV10-3|few
TGTGCCATCACGAAGGGAGCTACCGCGAACACCGGGGAGCTGTTTTTT
CAITKGATANTGELFF
>TRBJ2-5|.|TRBV19|few
TGTGCCAGTAGTCCCGATACAGGGAGAGAGACCCAGTACTTC
CASSPDTGRETQYF
>TRBJ2-7|TRBD1|TRBV19|.
TGTGCCAGTAGCAGGGACAGCTTGAGCTCCTACGAGCAGTACTTC
CASSRDSLSSYEQYF
>TRBJ1-1|TRBD1|TRBV9|few
TGTGCCAGCAGCGCCCGGGACAGGTTGGGCACTGAAGCTTTCTTT
CASSARDRLGTEAFF
>TRBJ1-2|TRBD1|TRBV6-1|few
TGTGCCAGCAGTGAAGCTGGACAGGGTTATGGCTACACCTTC
CASSEAGQGYGYTF
>TRBJ2-1|TRBD2|TRBV14|.
TGTGCCAGCAGCCGAGGACTAGCGGGGGGGCTAGGGGTCTTC
CASSRGLAGGLGVF